One and the same sample provided the 20 T cell receptor beta chains below, sequenced in a study of OX40 agonist ivuxolimab in advanced cancers. Clones were sequenced by immunoSEQ multiplex PCR, and TCRdb holds only the in-frame ones, with some missing. The table includes over 70,000 clones, 93% detected once. Source: CD4+ or CD8+ T cells sorted from blood, taken in a trial of the OX40 agonist ivuxolimab. These receptors were collected from an adult with an advanced solid tumor such as melanoma, head and neck, liver or kidney cancer.

The chain uses TRBV6-5 and TRBJ1-2; D is ambiguous. CDR1 MNHEY and CDR2 SVGAGI come from the germline V gene. The CDR3 is 15 residues long. Deletions cut 0 bases from V and 7 bases from J, with 15 bases between. CDR3 protein: CASSYSSYVKSGYTF. CDR3 DNA: TGTGCCAGCAGTTACTCGTCTTATGTGAAGTCTGGCTACACCTTC.

The rearrangement uses TRBV27 and TRBJ1-1; TRBD1 agrees at 10 bases. Looked up from germline, CDR1 is MNHEY and CDR2 is SMNVEV (reference sequence). The trim removed 2 bases at V and 4 bases at J, leaving 7 bases unmatched. The CDR3 loop spans 16 amino acids. CDR3 in amino acids: CASSLDRGPRFTEAFF. The CDR3 region has the DNA TGTGCCAGCAGTTTAGACAGGGGGCCTCGATTCACTGAAGCTTTCTTT.

The chain recombines TRBV15 with TRBJ2-2, with a tentative D call TRBD2 (7 bases). From germline, CDR1 is LNHNV and CDR2 YYDKDF (reference sequence). V was trimmed by 1 base and J by 4 bases, leaving 13 bases between them. The CDR3 is 16 residues long. In DNA form, the CDR3 reads TGTGCCACCAGCAGAGTGGCAGGGGAGGGCACCGGGGAGCTGTTTTTT. Residues: CATSRVAGEGTGELFF.

The rearrangement uses TRBV6-6 and TRBJ2-7; 9 positions match TRBD1. J gave up 2 bases and V 6 bases, and 5 bases lay outside the gene matches. The CDR3 totals 14 residues. CDR1 is MNHNY, CDR2 SVGAGI, per germline (reference sequence). This CDR3 is CASSGDRATYEQYF. CDR3 sequence (DNA): TGTGCCAGCAGCGGGGACAGGGCCACCTACGAGCAGTACTTC.

J is TRBJ2-2 and V is TRBV6-5, with 9 bases identical to TRBD2. Trimming at V came to 6 bases and at J to 3 bases, leaving 2 bases not matched to a gene. Germline loops: CDR1 MNHEY, CDR2 SVGAGI. CDR3 length: 14 residues. This CDR3 reads CASRAGGYTGELFF. The CDR3 DNA reads TGTGCCAGCAGAGCGGGAGGTTACACCGGGGAGCTGTTTTTT.

The chain links TRBV6-5 to TRBJ1-1; TRBD1 is a possible D gene (6 bases). With 7 bases removed from V and 2 bases from J, the gap between germline ends came to 17 bases. This CDR3 is built from 15 residues. Germline lookup yields CDR1 MNHEY and CDR2 SVGAGI. The CDR3 spells CASNHGGRINTEAFF. The DNA for the CDR3 is TGTGCCAGCAATCACGGGGGCAGAATCAACACTGAAGCTTTCTTT.

This clone has only one observation. The genes are TRBV27 and TRBJ2-1; no reliable D call. The V end lost 2 bases, the J end lost 0 bases, and 8 bases lay between the germline ends. CDR1 and CDR2 from the germline V gene are MNHEY and SMNVEV (reference sequence). The CDR3 has 15 residues. The chain's CDR3 is CASSLDPSSYNEQFF. CDR3 coding DNA: TGTGCCAGCAGTTTAGACCCCAGCTCCTACAATGAGCAGTTCTTC.

The chain is built from TRBV9 and TRBJ1-3; D remains unclear. The CDR3 totals 15 residues. The V end was cut by 0 bases, the J end by 0 bases, with 7 bases between. Germline V CDR1 and CDR2: SGDLS, YYNGEE. Here the CDR3 DNA reads TGTGCCAGCAGCGTAGCTTCAGACTCTGGAAACACCATATATTTT. This translates into CASSVASDSGNTIYF.

The rearrangement uses TRBV4-3 and TRBJ2-1; D assignment may be TRBD1 or TRBD2 (5 bases each). V was shortened by 3 bases and J by 4 bases, with 13 bases between the two germline ends. Germline CDR1 is LGHNA and CDR2 is YSLEER. CDR3 length: 15 residues. CDR3 in amino acids: CASSQAPGPYNEQFF. The CDR3 DNA reads as TGCGCCAGCAGCCAGGCCCCGGGGCCGTACAATGAGCAGTTCTTC.

Written as DNA, the CDR3 is TGTGCCAGCAGTTTATCGATAGGGGTCCACGAGCAGTACTTC. Its translation is CASSLSIGVHEQYF. The rearrangement joins TRBV27 to TRBJ2-7, with a weak D call TRBD1 (5 bases). Trimming left V 0 bases short and J 5 bases short, with 11 bases between. The CDR3 consists of 14 residues. Germline V gene data show CDR1 as MNHEY and CDR2 as SMNVEV (reference sequence).

The chain has TRBV6-4 and TRBJ1-2; 8 bases line up with TRBD1. Germline CDR1 is MRHNA and CDR2 is SNTAGT. There are 16 residues in the CDR3. The J segment lost 6 bases and the V segment lost 10 bases, leaving 19 bases of the junction unmatched. For the CDR3, the DNA is TGTGCCAAAGCAACATCCTGGGCAGGGGGCTCGGATGGCTACACCTTC. It codes for CAKATSWAGGSDGYTF.

In DNA, the CDR3 is TGTGCCAGCAGCGAGGGGACAGGGTACGGTGGCTACACCTTC. Translating gives CASSEGTGYGGYTF. This sequence joins TRBV2 and TRBJ1-2; 9 bases map to TRBD1. Germline V gene data show CDR1 as SNHLY and CDR2 as FYNNEI. V trimming: 6 bases; J trimming: 7 bases; junction bases outside the gene matches: 9. The CDR3 spans 14 residues.

The chain has TRBV13 and TRBJ1-1; 8 bases are a match to TRBD1. After removal of 5 bases from V and 3 bases from J, the junction contained 8 bases not matched to a gene. The germline V gene has CDR1 PRHDT and CDR2 FYEKMQ (reference sequence). The CDR3 is 15 residues long. The chain's CDR3 is CASSRPRGQDTEAFF. The CDR3 DNA follows: TGTGCCAGCAGCCGCCCCAGGGGGCAGGACACTGAAGCTTTCTTT.

The V gene is TRBV7-6, the J gene TRBJ1-3, with D hard to call. From germline, CDR1 is SGHVS and CDR2 FNYEAQ. The ends were cut back, 3 bases at V and 3 bases at J, with 9 bases in the middle. The CDR3 spans 14 residues. As DNA, the CDR3 is TGTGCCAGCAGCTTCCCGAGTGTTGGAAACACCATATATTTT. Amino acids: CASSFPSVGNTIYF.

The chain employs TRBV14 and TRBJ1-5; D not certain. CDR3 length equals 11 residues. Germline V CDR1 and CDR2: SGHDN, FVKESK. V dropped 4 bases and J dropped 4 bases, with 2 bases sitting between them. CDR3 DNA: TGTGCCAGCAGCCTAAATCAGCCCCAGCATTTT. It encodes CASSLNQPQHF.

This clone showed up just once. The chain combines TRBV28 with TRBJ2-7; tentatively, D is TRBD2 (6 bases). This CDR3 contains 12 residues. Germline assignment: CDR1 MDHEN and CDR2 SYDVKM. Trimming shortened V by 3 bases and J by 12 bases, and 15 bases separated the two germline ends. The CDR3 here is CASSLGLSLRYF. CDR3 DNA sequence: TGTGCCAGCAGTTTGGGACTCTCACTCAGGTACTTC.

The DNA for the CDR3 is TGTGCCAGCAGCCCCCGGGACAGTTCCTACGAGCAGTACTTC. Translating it yields CASSPRDSSYEQYF. This chain joins TRBV7-9 and TRBJ2-7; 7 positions match TRBD1. CDR1 is SEHNR and CDR2 is FQNEAQ in the germline V gene (reference sequence). This CDR3 is 14 amino acids long. After removal of 5 bases from V and 1 base from J, the junction contained 5 bases not matched to a gene. The variable domain in full, with the rest retrieved from reference TRBV7-9 and TRBJ2-7, is DTGVSQNPRHKITKRGQNVTFRCDPISEHNRLYWYRQTLGQGPEFLTYFQNEAQLEKSRLLSDRFSAERPKGSFSTLEIQRTEQGDSAMYLCASSPRDSSYEQYFGPGTRLTVT.

CDR3 coding DNA: TGTGCCAGCAGTTACTCGGGACAGGGGGCGTGGGGCTACACCTTC. Its translation is CASSYSGQGAWGYTF. V and J are TRBV6-5 and TRBJ1-2; 12 bases are shared with TRBD1. CDR3 size: 15 residues. The V and J ends lost 0 bases and 8 bases, in that order; junction bases with no gene match: 4. In germline, CDR1 is MNHEY, CDR2 SVGAGI.

The chain links TRBV4-3 to TRBJ1-2; 11 nucleotides match TRBD1. Germline V lookup: CDR1 LGHNA, CDR2 YSLEER. CDR3 size: 15 residues. The trim removed 1 base at V and 4 bases at J, leaving 2 bases unmatched. Here the CDR3 DNA reads TGCGCCAGCAGCCAAGGCGGGACAGGGGGCTATGGCTACACCTTC. This sequence encodes CASSQGGTGGYGYTF.

The J gene is TRBJ1-2, the V gene TRBV5-4; 7 nucleotides match TRBD1. Trimming removed 0 bases from V and 4 bases from J; junction bases left unmatched: 9. Germline CDR1 reads SGHNT; CDR2 reads YYREEE (reference sequence). This CDR3 region has 16 residues. This CDR3 is CASSLGPGTERYGYTF. CDR3 in DNA: TGTGCCAGCAGCTTGGGTCCCGGGACAGAACGCTATGGCTACACCTTC.